Below, 18 T cell receptor beta chains from the same sample are listed, as sequenced in a study of identifying expanded T cells in peripheral blood. Data came from immunoSEQ multiplex PCR; TCRdb stores just in-frame clones and leaves some out. Among tens of thousands of clones listed, over 75% were seen once. The specimen sequenced was blood. Receptors originate from a person aged 18 to 75 in good health.

A single count supports this clone. The chain combines TRBV4-2 with TRBJ2-3; the match to TRBD2 covers 11 bases. J lost 2 bases, V lost 0 bases, and 16 bases had no gene match. CDR1 and CDR2 (germline): LGHNA, YNFKEQ. This CDR3 is 21 amino acids long. In nucleotides, the CDR3 is TGTGCCAGCAGCCAAGAGGCCTCGCGACTAGCGGGGAAACCCCTCACAGATACGCAGTATTTT. Its translation: CASSQEASRLAGKPLTDTQYF.

This clone was observed a few times. The chain has TRBV6-5 and TRBJ2-2, with a possible D match to TRBD1 (6 bases). V lost 3 bases and J lost 4, with 15 bases in between. Germline CDR1 and CDR2: MNHEY and SVGAGI. The CDR3 extends over 16 amino acids. Written as DNA, the CDR3 is TGTGCCAGCAGTTATTCGCCAGGGGCGCCCACCGGGGAGCTGTTTTTT. Its translation: CASSYSPGAPTGELFF.

The gene calls are TRBV6-8 and TRBJ1-2; the D gene is possibly TRBD1 (5 bases). Trimming stripped 4 bases from V and 5 bases from J, with 26 bases between. Germline V gives CDR1 MNHGY, CDR2 SAAAGT. The length of the CDR3 is 18 residues. CDR3 DNA: TGTGCCAGCAGTTTCGAAACACCCCCTTGTCAGGGACGTTATGGCTACACCTTC. It codes for CASSFETPPCQGRYGYTF.

The J gene is TRBJ2-7, the V gene TRBV4-3; D is uncertain. The CDR3 sequence is 13 residues long. With 4 bases removed from V and 3 bases from J, the gap between germline ends came to 10 bases. Germline V gene data show CDR1 as LGHNA and CDR2 as YSLEER. In DNA form, the CDR3 reads TGCGCCAGCAGCCGTTCCGCCAGCTACGAGCAGTACTTC. This codes for CASSRSASYEQYF.

By its share, this clone is medium-sized. The V and J genes are TRBV29-1 and TRBJ2-7, with D perhaps TRBD1 (6 bases). The V end was cut by 0 bases, the J end by 3 bases, with 15 bases between. The length of the CDR3 is 15 residues. The germline gives CDR1 SQVTM, CDR2 ANQGSEA. CDR3: CSVEDRPDSGYEQYF. CDR3 bases: TGCAGCGTTGAAGATCGCCCGGACAGCGGCTACGAGCAGTACTTC.

The genes are TRBV6-1 and TRBJ1-2, with 7 bases identical to TRBD1. Germline loops: CDR1 MNHNS, CDR2 SASEGT. The V segment lost 7 bases and the J segment 5 bases; nucleotides outside the gene matches: 13. There are 15 residues in the CDR3. CDR3 amino acids: CASMTQGGIEYGYTF. DNA of the CDR3: TGTGCCAGCATGACCCAGGGGGGGATTGAGTATGGCTACACCTTC.

The chain links TRBV9 to TRBJ2-5; either TRBD1 or TRBD2 may supply D (5 bases each). From germline, CDR1 is SGDLS and CDR2 YYNGEE. The CDR3 length is 14 residues. V lost 4 bases, J lost 7 bases, and 17 bases lay in between. CDR3 nucleotides: TGTGCCAGCAGCAGCCTCACTAGTGGGGGGACCCAGTACTTC. Encoded protein: CASSSLTSGGTQYF.

The chain links TRBV4-3 to TRBJ1-5; D is undetermined. This CDR3 is 15 amino acids long. Germline lookup yields CDR1 LGHNA and CDR2 YSLEER. V was trimmed by 0 bases and J by 6 bases, leaving 12 bases between them. CDR3 amino acids: CASSQDPLSRQPQHF. The CDR3 DNA is TGCGCCAGCAGCCAAGACCCTCTAAGCCGTCAGCCCCAGCATTTT.

The rearrangement joins TRBV10-2 to TRBJ1-1; D remains ambiguous. The CDR3 has 13 amino acids. The germline V gene has CDR1 WSHSY and CDR2 SAAADI. CDR3 sequence: CLTSFQKNTEAFF. The CDR3 DNA reads TGCCTAACTTCTTTCCAAAAGAACACTGAAGCTTTCTTT.

V is TRBV27 and J is TRBJ2-3, with TRBD1 matching over 8 bases. Trimming cost V 8 bases and J 8 bases; bases outside gene matches: 12. This CDR3 comprises 14 residues. Per germline, CDR1 MNHEY and CDR2 SMNVEV (reference sequence). CDR3 region: CASRRDRTGGTQYF. CDR3 in DNA: TGTGCCAGCCGCCGGGACAGGACTGGGGGTACGCAGTATTTT.

The chain couples TRBV5-6 to TRBJ1-1; 7 bases are a match to TRBD1. J was trimmed by 5 bases and V by 2 bases; bases with no gene match: 3. Per germline, CDR1 SGHDT and CDR2 YYEEEE. There are 13 residues in the CDR3. The CDR3 bases are TGTGCCAGCAGCTTTCCACAGGGGACTGAAGCTTTCTTT. Translation: CASSFPQGTEAFF.

The CDR3 region has the DNA TGTGCCAGTAGGGGGCTGGGGCTCGAGACCCAGTACTTC. Protein: CASRGLGLETQYF. V is TRBV19 and J is TRBJ2-5; D might be TRBD1 (5 bases). The V gene lost 6 bases and the J gene lost 5 bases, with 13 bases spanning the gap. Germline assignment: CDR1 LNHDA and CDR2 SQIVND (reference sequence). CDR3 length: 13 amino acids.

The rearrangement links TRBV14 to TRBJ2-1, with D perhaps TRBD2 (5 bases). V lost 0 bases, J lost 7 bases, and 25 bases lay in between. CDR3 size: 19 residues. The germline gives CDR1 SGHDN, CDR2 FVKESK. For the CDR3, the DNA is TGTGCCAGCAGCCAAGATGAAAATGGTAAAGGGCGGAGGAGGAATGAGCAGTTCTTC. It codes for CASSQDENGKGRRRNEQFF.

Regarding this clone: Compared with germline, one end of the junction differs, possibly owing to a read error. The sample holds other DNA sequences that translate to the same CDR3. V and J are TRBV6-6 and TRBJ2-1, with a weak D call TRBD1 (6 bases). The germline gives CDR1 MNHNY, CDR2 SVGAGI (reference sequence). The CDR3 consists of 15 residues. Here the CDR3 reads CASKPRDTGYNEQFF. In nucleotides, the CDR3 is TGTGCCAGCAAGCCACGGGACACGGGGTACAATGAACAGTTCTTC.

The rearrangement uses TRBV21-1 and TRBJ1-2. TRBV21-1 counts as a pseudogene. The length of the CDR3 is 17 residues. CDR3 sequence (DNA): TGTGCCAGCAGCAAAGCGCATCAATACGGGGAGGACTATGGCTACACCTTC. Residues: CASSKAHQYGEDYGYTF.

This clone was observed a single time. V and J are TRBV4-2 and TRBJ2-5; D possibly corresponds to TRBD1 (5 bases). CDR3 length equals 16 residues. V lost 0 bases to trimming and J lost 4 bases, with 15 bases between them. Germline CDR1 LGHNA, CDR2 YNFKEQ. CDR3 loop: CASSQDTGPERETQYF. Written as DNA, the CDR3 is TGTGCCAGCAGCCAAGACACAGGCCCCGAGAGAGAGACCCAGTACTTC.

Note on this clone: One end of the junction does not line up with germline, which may come from a read error. This chain links TRBV10-3 with TRBJ2-7; a weak D match, TRBD2 (5 bases). Germline V CDR1 and CDR2: ENHRY, SYGVKD. The CDR3 loop spans 15 amino acids. The CDR3 here is CASSETAGDSYEQYF. CDR3 sequence (DNA): TGTGCCAGCAGTGAGACGGCGGGTGACTCCTACGAGCAGTACTTC.

The CDR3 spells CASSPGTGVGTNEKLFF. CDR3 in DNA: TGCGCCAGCAGCCCTGGGACAGGGGTAGGGACTAATGAAAAACTGTTTTTT. The chain carries TRBV4-3 and TRBJ1-4, with TRBD1 matching over 10 bases. V gave up 4 bases and J gave up 2 bases; unmatched junction bases: 7. Germline CDR1 is LGHNA and CDR2 is YSLEER. The CDR3 loop spans 17 amino acids.